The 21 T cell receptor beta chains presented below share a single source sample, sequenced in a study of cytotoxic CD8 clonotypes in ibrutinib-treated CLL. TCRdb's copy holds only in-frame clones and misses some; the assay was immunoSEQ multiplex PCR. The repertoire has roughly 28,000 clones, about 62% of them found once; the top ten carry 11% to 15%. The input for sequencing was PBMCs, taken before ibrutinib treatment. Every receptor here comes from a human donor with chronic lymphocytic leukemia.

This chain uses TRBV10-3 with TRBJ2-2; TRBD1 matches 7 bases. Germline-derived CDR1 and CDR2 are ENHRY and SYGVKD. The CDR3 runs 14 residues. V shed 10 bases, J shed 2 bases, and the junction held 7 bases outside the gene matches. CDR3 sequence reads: CASHRGANTGELFF. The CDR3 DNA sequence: TGTGCCAGCCACAGGGGAGCAAACACCGGGGAGCTGTTTTTT.

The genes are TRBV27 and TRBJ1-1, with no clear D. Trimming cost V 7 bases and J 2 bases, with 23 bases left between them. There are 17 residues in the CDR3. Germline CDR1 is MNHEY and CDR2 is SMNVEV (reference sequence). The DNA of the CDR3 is TGTGCCAGCATGTCCAGTCGGCTCCGTACGTCAAACACTGAAGCTTTCTTT. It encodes CASMSSRLRTSNTEAFF.

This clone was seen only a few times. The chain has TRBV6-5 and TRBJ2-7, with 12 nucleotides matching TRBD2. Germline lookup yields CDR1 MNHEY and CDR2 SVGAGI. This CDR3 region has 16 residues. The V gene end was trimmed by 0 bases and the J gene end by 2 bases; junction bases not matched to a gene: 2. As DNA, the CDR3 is TGTGCCAGCAGTTACTCGGCTAGCGGGGGGGCCTACGAGCAGTACTTC. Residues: CASSYSASGGAYEQYF.

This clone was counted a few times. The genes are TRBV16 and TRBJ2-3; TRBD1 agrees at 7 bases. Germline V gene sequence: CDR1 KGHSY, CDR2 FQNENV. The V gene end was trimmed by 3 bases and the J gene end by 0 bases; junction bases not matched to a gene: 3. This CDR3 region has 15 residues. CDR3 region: CASSHNRGSTDTQYF. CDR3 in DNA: TGTGCCAGCAGCCACAACAGGGGTAGCACAGATACGCAGTATTTT.

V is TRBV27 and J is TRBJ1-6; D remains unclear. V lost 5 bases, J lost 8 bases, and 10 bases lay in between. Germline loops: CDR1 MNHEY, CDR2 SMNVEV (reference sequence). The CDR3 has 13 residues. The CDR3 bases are TGTGCCAGCAGTCGTCGGACTTATTCACCCCTCCACTTT. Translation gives CASSRRTYSPLHF.

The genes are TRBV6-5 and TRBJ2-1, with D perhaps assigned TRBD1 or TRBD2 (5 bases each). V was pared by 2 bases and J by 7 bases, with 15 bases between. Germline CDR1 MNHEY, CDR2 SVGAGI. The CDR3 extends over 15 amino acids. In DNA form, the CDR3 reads TGTGCCAGCAGTTACAAAGGGGCGCGCGGGAATGAGCAGTTCTTC. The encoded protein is CASSYKGARGNEQFF.

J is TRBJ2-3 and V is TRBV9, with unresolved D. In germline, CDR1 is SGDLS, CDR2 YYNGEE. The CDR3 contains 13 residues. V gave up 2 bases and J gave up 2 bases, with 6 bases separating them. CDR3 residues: CASSVAPTDTQYF. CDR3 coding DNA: TGTGCCAGCAGCGTCGCCCCCACAGATACGCAGTATTTT.

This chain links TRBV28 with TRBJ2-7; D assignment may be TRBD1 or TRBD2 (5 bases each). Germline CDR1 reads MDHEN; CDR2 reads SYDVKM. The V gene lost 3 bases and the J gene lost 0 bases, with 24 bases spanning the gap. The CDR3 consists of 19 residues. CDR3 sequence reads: CASSFWGSLRDLDSYEQYF. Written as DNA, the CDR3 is TGTGCCAGCAGTTTTTGGGGGAGTCTCCGGGACCTTGACTCCTACGAGCAGTACTTC. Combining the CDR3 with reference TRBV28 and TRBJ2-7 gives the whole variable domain DVKVTQSSRYLVKRTGEKVFLECVQDMDHENMFWYRQDPGLGLRLIYFSYDVKMKEKGDIPEGYSVSREKKERFSLILESASTNQTSMYLCASSFWGSLRDLDSYEQYFGPGTRLTVT.

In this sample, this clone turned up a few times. The CDR3, as DNA: TGCGCCAGCAGCTCTTCACAGGGGACCTACGAGCAGTACTTC. As protein: CASSSSQGTYEQYF. The chain is built from TRBV5-1 and TRBJ2-7, with TRBD1 matching 7 bases. Trimming at V came to 3 bases and at J to 2 bases, leaving 5 bases not matched to a gene. The CDR3 has 14 amino acids. Per germline, CDR1 SGHRS and CDR2 YFSETQ.

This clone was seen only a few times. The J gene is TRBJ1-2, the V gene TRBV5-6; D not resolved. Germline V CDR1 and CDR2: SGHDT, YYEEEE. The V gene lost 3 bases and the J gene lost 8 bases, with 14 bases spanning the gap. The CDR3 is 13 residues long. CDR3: CASSSDRRLGYTF. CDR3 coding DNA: TGTGCCAGCAGCTCGGACCGCCGGTTGGGCTACACCTTC.

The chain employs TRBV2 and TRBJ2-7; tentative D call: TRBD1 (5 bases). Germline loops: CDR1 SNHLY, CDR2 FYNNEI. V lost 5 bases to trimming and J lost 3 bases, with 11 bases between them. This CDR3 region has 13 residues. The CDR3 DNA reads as TGTGCCAGCAGTCTAGACAGTAGCTACGAGCAGTACTTC. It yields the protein CASSLDSSYEQYF.

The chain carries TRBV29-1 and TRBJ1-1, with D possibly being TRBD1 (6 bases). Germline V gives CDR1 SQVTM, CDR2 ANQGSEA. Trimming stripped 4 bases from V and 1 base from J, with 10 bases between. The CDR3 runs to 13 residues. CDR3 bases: TGCAGCGTTGTGGAGACAGGGAACACTGAAGCTTTCTTT. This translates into CSVVETGNTEAFF.

CDR3 loop: CASSPGTGFYGYTF. CDR3 DNA: TGTGCCAGCAGTCCTGGGACAGGTTTTTATGGCTACACCTTC. The V call is TRBV27, the J call TRBJ1-2; 8 bases line up with TRBD1. After removal of 5 bases from V and 5 bases from J, the junction contained 7 bases not matched to a gene. Germline CDR1 is MNHEY and CDR2 is SMNVEV (reference sequence). The CDR3 has 14 residues.

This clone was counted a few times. The CDR3, as DNA: TGTGCCAGCAGCCAGGTCCGGGGTAGCATTCAGTACTTC. Its protein product is CASSQVRGSIQYF. The chain links TRBV5-5 to TRBJ2-4; TRBD2 might be the D (5 bases). CDR1 and CDR2 (germline): SGHKS, YYEKEE (reference sequence). The CDR3 consists of 13 residues. Trimming removed 4 bases at V and 9 bases at J, with 14 bases between.

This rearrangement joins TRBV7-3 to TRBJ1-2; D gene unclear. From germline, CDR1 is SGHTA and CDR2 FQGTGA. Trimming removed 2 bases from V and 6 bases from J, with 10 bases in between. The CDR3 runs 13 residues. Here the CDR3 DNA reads TGTGCCAGCAGCTTATCTCGCCTACATGGCTACACCTTC. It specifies CASSLSRLHGYTF.

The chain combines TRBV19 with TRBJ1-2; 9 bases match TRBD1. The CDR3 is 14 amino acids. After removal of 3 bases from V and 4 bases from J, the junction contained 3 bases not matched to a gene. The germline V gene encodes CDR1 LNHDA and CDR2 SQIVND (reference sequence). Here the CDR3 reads CASSIGQGTYGYTF. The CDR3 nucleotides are TGTGCCAGTAGTATCGGACAGGGGACCTATGGCTACACCTTC. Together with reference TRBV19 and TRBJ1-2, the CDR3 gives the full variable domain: DGGITQSPKYLFRKEGQNVTLSCEQNLNHDAMYWYRQDPGQGLRLIYYSQIVNDFQKGDIAEGYSVSREKKESFPLTVTSAQKNPTAFYLCASSIGQGTYGYTFGSGTRLTVV.

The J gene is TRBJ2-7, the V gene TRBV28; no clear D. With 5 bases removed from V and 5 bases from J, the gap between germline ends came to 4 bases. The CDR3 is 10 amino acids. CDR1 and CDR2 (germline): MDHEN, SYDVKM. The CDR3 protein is CASSLNEQYF. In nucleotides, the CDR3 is TGTGCCAGCAGTCTAAACGAGCAGTACTTC.

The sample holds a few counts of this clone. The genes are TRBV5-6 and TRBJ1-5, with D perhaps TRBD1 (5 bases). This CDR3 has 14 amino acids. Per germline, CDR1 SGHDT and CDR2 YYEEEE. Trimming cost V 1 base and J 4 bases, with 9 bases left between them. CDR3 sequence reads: CASSLWTTNQPQHF. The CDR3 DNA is TGTGCCAGCAGCTTGTGGACAACTAATCAGCCCCAGCATTTT.

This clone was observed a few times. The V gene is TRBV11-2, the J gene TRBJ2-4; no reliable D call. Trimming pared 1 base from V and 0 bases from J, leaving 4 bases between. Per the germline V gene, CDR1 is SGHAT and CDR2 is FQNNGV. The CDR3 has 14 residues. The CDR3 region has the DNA TGTGCCAGCAGCTTAGGGGGAGCCAAAAACATTCAGTACTTC. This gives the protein CASSLGGAKNIQYF.

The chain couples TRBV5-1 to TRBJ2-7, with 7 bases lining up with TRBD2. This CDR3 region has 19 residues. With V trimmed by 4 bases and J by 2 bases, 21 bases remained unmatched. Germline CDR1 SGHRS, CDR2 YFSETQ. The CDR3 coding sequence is TGCGCCAGCAGCCTAGGCCCGACGGGGGGATCGATCGGGGCCTACGAGCAGTACTTC. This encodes CASSLGPTGGSIGAYEQYF. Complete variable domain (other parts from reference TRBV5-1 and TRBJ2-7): KAGVTQTPRYLIKTRGQQVTLSCSPISGHRSVSWYQQTPGQGLQFLFEYFSETQRNKGNFPGRFSGRQFSNSRSEMNVSTLELGDSALYLCASSLGPTGGSIGAYEQYFGPGTRLTVT.

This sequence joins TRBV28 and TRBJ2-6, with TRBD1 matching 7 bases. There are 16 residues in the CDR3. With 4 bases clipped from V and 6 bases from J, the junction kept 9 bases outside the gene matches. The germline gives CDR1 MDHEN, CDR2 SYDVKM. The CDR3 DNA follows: TGTGCCAGCAGTTCGCAGGGGACAGTCTCGGCCAACGTCCTGACTTTC. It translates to CASSSQGTVSANVLTF.